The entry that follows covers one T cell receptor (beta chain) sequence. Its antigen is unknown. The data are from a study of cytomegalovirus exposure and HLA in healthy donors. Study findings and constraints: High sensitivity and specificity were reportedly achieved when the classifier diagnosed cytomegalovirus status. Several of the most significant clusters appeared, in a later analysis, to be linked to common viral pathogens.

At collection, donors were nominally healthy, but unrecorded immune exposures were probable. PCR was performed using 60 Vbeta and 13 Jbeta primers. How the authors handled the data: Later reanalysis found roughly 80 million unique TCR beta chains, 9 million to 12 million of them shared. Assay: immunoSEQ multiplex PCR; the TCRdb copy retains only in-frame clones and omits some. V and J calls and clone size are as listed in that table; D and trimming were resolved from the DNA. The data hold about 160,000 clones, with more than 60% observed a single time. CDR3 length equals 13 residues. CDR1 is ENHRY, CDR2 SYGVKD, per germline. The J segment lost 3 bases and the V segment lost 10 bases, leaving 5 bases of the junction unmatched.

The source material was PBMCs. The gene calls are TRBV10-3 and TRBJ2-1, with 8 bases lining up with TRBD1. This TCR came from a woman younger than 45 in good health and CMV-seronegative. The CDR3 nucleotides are TGTGCCACCGCCGGGACAGGCTACAATGAGCAGTTCTTC. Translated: CATAGTGYNEQFF.